These T cell receptor beta chains were read from a single sample in a study of T cells after posttransplantation cyclophosphamide. Libraries were prepared by immunoSEQ multiplex PCR; TCRdb keeps only in-frame clonotypes and omits some of them. Sampling found over 45,000 clones, none seen once. Sequencing was carried out using PBMCs. All receptors come from a man aged 35 to 55 in good health, CMV-negative, and a related stem cell transplant donor. CDR3s include the opening cysteine and the closing phenylalanine or tryptophan. The order of the fields is V gene, clone size, J gene, D gene, CDR3 DNA, CDR3 protein. A D gene is named only where the DNA matches it firmly. Some rows mark clone size as missing; the rest say once, few, many or name a class of expanded clone.

TRBV27,NA,TRBJ1-2,TRBD1,TGTGCCAGCAGAGGGGGACAGAACTATGGCTACACCTTC,CASRGGQNYGYTF
TRBV4-2,many,TRBJ2-3,TRBD2,TGTGCCAGCAGCCAAGATCGAGAGCGGGAGGTTGGCACAGATACGCAGTATTTT,CASSQDREREVGTDTQYF
TRBV14,few,TRBJ2-7,NA,TGTGCCAGCAGCCAAGATTCATGCTTCGAGATAATCCTCCACGAGCAGTACTTC,CASSQDSCFEIILHEQYF
TRBV19,many,TRBJ2-7,TRBD1,TGTGCCAGTAGCCCAGGACAGGGTTTTTTTGAGCAGTACTTC,CASSPGQGFFEQYF
TRBV5-6,many,TRBJ1-2,NA,TGTGCCAGCAGCTTGGTAGGACGGGAAGACTATGGCTACACCTTC,CASSLVGREDYGYTF
TRBV2,many,TRBJ2-4,TRBD1,TGTGCCAGCAGGGGGACAGGTAACATTCAGTACTTC,CASRGTGNIQYF
TRBV11-3,many,TRBJ2-1,NA,TGTGCCAGCAGCTTCTCCGGGTCACTTATAGATAATGAGCAGTTCTTC,CASSFSGSLIDNEQFF
TRBV7-3,many,TRBJ2-3,TRBD2,TGTGCCAGCAGCTCTTTCCTAGCGGAGGGCACAGATACGCAGTATTTT,CASSSFLAEGTDTQYF
TRBV11-3,many,TRBJ2-1,TRBD2,TGTGCCAGCAGCCAAGGGACAGGAGCCGGGACTAGCGTCAATGAGCAGTTCTTC,CASSQGTGAGTSVNEQFF
TRBV7-3,many,TRBJ2-7,TRBD2,TGTGCCAGCAGCTTAATAGCGGGAGAGGTGTACGAGCAGTACTTC,CASSLIAGEVYEQYF
TRBV5-1,many,TRBJ2-3,NA,TGCGCCAGCAGCTTGGTCACGACAGGACACAACACAGATACGCAGTATTTT,CASSLVTTGHNTDTQYF